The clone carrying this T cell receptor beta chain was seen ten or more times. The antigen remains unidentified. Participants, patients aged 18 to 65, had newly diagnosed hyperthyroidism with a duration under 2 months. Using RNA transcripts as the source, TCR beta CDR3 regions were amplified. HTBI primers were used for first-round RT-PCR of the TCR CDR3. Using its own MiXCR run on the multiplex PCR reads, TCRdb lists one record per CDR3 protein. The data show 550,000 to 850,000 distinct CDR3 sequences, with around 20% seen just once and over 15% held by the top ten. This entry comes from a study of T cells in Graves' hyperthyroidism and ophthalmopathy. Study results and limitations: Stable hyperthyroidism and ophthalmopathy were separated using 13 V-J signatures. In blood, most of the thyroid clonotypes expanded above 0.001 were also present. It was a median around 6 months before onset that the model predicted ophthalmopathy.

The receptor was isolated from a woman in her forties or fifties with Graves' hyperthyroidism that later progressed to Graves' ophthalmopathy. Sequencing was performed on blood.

This CDR3 is CASHRDSNQPQHF. The CDR3 coding sequence is TGTGCCAGCCACAGGGATAGCAATCAGCCCCAGCATTTT. This chain links TRBV2 with TRBJ1-5, with D maybe TRBD1 (6 bases). The CDR3 runs 13 residues. The germline gives CDR1 SNHLY, CDR2 FYNNEI. Trimming took off 8 bases at V and 0 bases at J, with 8 bases between the two ends.